This is a list of T cell receptor beta chains from one sample in a study of blood T cell repertoires in COVID-19. Clones were read by immunoSEQ multiplex PCR, and TCRdb kept only the in-frame ones, dropping some. The repertoire holds 30,000 to 40,000 clones, with approximately 93% as singletons. The source material was peripheral blood. These TCRs come from a man aged 45-60 years with active COVID-19. The CDR3 runs from the conserved cysteine through the conserved F or W.

TRBV29-1	TRBJ1-2	CSVARDRGDGYTF
TRBV19	TRBJ2-7	CASSIRGESSYEQYF
TRBV7-2	TRBJ2-1	CASSLVKRGDYNEQFF
TRBV5-1	TRBJ1-1	CASSLGGWGTEAFF
TRBV12-3/TRBV12-4	TRBJ2-2	CASNLWATGELFF
TRBV3-1/TRBV3-2	TRBJ2-5	CASSLAGGFSGETQYF
TRBV30	TRBJ2-6	CAWSGVAGVAGANVLTF
TRBV3-1/TRBV3-2	TRBJ2-6	CASSLAGGGANVLTF
TRBV6-5	TRBJ2-7	CASKRELGYEQYF
TRBV27	TRBJ2-1	CASSLSSGIYNEQFF
TRBV4-1	TRBJ2-1	CASSQEASGNEQFF